Following are 3 T cell receptor beta chains from one sample sequenced in a study of blood T cell repertoires in COVID-19. TCRdb keeps only in-frame clones here, not all; method: immunoSEQ multiplex PCR. Of approximately 60,000 clones detected, around 76% appear once; the ten largest clones hold roughly 5.4%. What was sequenced was peripheral blood. These receptors were obtained from a human donor in a cohort sampled during active COVID-19.

The rearrangement uses TRBV6-6 and TRBJ1-1; 9 positions agree with TRBD1. CDR3 size: 14 residues. With 6 bases clipped from V and 0 bases from J, the junction kept 2 bases outside the gene matches. Germline V gives CDR1 MNHNY, CDR2 SVGAGI (reference sequence). For the CDR3, the DNA is TGTGCCAGCAGGGACAGGGGAATGAACACTGAAGCTTTCTTT. Translating gives CASRDRGMNTEAFF.

The rearrangement joins TRBV27 to TRBJ2-7; a possible D gene is TRBD2 (5 bases). Germline V CDR1 and CDR2: MNHEY, SMNVEV (reference sequence). The germline V and J ends were trimmed by 11 bases and 3 bases, with 17 bases remaining between them. The CDR3 loop spans 13 amino acids. The CDR3 here is CASQRLSYYEQYF. The DNA of the CDR3 is TGTGCCTCCCAAAGACTATCCTACTACGAGCAGTACTTC.

The J gene is TRBJ2-7, the V gene TRBV14; maybe TRBD2 (6 bases). The CDR3 is 15 amino acids. Germline-derived CDR1 and CDR2 are SGHDN and FVKESK. The ends were cut back, 3 bases at V and 7 bases at J, with 19 bases in the middle. The CDR3 bases are TGTGCCAGCAGCCAGGACCCGGGAGCTCTGGGTGAGCAGTACTTC. Translation: CASSQDPGALGEQYF.